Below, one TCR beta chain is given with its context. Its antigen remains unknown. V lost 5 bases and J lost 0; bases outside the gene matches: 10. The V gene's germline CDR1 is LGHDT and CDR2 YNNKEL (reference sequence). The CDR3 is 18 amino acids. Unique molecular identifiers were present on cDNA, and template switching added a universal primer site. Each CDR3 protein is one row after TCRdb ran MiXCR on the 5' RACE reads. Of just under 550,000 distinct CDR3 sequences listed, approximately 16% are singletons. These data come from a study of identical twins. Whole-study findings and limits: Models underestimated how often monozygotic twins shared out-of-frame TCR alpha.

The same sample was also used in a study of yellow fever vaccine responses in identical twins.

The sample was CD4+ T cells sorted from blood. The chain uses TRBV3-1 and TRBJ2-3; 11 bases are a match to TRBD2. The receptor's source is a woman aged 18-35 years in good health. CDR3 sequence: CASSKWTSGSPSTDTQYF. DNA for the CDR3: TGTGCCAGCAGCAAGTGGACTAGCGGGTCCCCTAGCACAGATACGCAGTATTTT.